These T cell receptor beta chains were read from a single sample in a study of blood T cell repertoires in COVID-19. The protocol was immunoSEQ multiplex PCR, while the TCRdb copy is restricted to in-frame clones and leaves out a portion. The table lists some 170,000 clones, roughly 84% of them singletons, with about 15% in the top ten. The sequencing input was PBMCs or T cells enriched from blood (not recorded which). These receptors were taken from a man aged 45 to 65 who had recovered from COVID-19. The CDR3 runs from the conserved cysteine through the conserved F or W. The D gene is left open where the match is weak. Rows give clone size only sometimes, using once, few, many, or a class for an expanded clone.

v_gene	d_gene	abundance	j_gene	CDR3aa	CDR3nt
TRBV18	NA	NA	TRBJ1-1	CASSRTDNTEAFF	TGTGCCAGCTCACGGACAGACAACACTGAAGCTTTCTTT
TRBV6-1	NA	NA	TRBJ1-4	CASSEGALLFF	TGTGCCAGCAGTGAGGGGGCGTTGCTGTTTTTT
TRBV5-6	TRBD1	NA	TRBJ1-2	CASSSTRGISGYTF	TGTGCCAGCAGCTCAACCAGGGGGATTAGTGGCTACACCTTC
TRBV24-1	NA	NA	TRBJ2-1	CATSDPRQHNEQFF	TGTGCCACCAGTGACCCAAGACAGCACAATGAGCAGTTCTTC
TRBV7-8	NA	NA	TRBJ1-5	CASSLRTDLNQPQHF	TGTGCCAGCAGCTTAAGGACAGATCTAAATCAGCCCCAGCATTTT
TRBV3-1/TRBV3-2	NA	once	TRBJ1-2	CASSQGGEGRGYTF	TGTGCCAGCAGCCAAGGAGGCGAAGGGAGAGGCTACACCTTC
TRBV19	NA	NA	TRBJ1-5	CASSQDRNQPQHF	TGTGCCAGTAGTCAGGACAGAAATCAGCCCCAGCATTTT
TRBV29-1	NA	NA	TRBJ2-4	CSVHTGVAKNIQYF	TGCAGCGTCCACACCGGGGTAGCCAAAAACATTCAGTACTTC
TRBV4-2	TRBD1	NA	TRBJ1-1	CASSQAGQGRNTEAFF	TGTGCCAGCAGCCAAGCGGGACAGGGGAGAAACACTGAAGCTTTCTTT
TRBV9	NA	NA	TRBJ2-5	CASSVAGKETQYF	TGTGCCAGCAGCGTAGCCGGGAAAGAGACCCAGTACTTC
TRBV28	TRBD1	NA	TRBJ2-3	CASSRDRLGPTQYF	TGTGCCAGCAGTCGGGACAGGCTCGGGCCAACGCAGTATTTT
TRBV5-1	NA	NA	TRBJ1-5	CASSLGEGRPQHF	TGCGCCAGCAGCTTGGGCGAGGGCCGGCCCCAGCATTTT
TRBV9	NA	NA	TRBJ2-2	CASSLETRRTGELFF	TGTGCCAGCAGCTTAGAGACTAGGAGGACCGGGGAGCTGTTTTTT
TRBV11-2	NA	NA	TRBJ1-3	CASSYLRRQDGYSGNTIYF	TGTGCCAGCAGCTACCTACGGCGACAGGATGGGTACTCTGGAAACACCATATATTTT
TRBV30	TRBD1	NA	TRBJ1-6	CAWGPGQLNSPLHF	TGTGCCTGGGGCCCGGGACAGCTTAATTCACCCCTCCACTTT
TRBV3-1/TRBV3-2	TRBD2	NA	TRBJ2-1	CASSPGLAGGLEQFF	TGTGCCAGCAGCCCGGGACTAGCGGGGGGGCTTGAGCAGTTCTTC
TRBV2	NA	NA	TRBJ2-1	CASSEFRLVGNEQFF	TGTGCCAGCAGTGAATTTCGGCTAGTTGGCAATGAGCAGTTCTTC
TRBV3-1/TRBV3-2	TRBD1	NA	TRBJ2-3	CASSVRTGSDTQYF	TGTGCCAGCAGCGTGCGGACAGGGTCAGATACGCAGTATTTT
TRBV2	NA	few	TRBJ1-2	CASSLQGRNYGYTF	TGTGCCAGCAGCCTTCAAGGGAGGAACTATGGCTACACCTTC
TRBV5-1	TRBD1	NA	TRBJ2-5	CASSLVGTGLETQYF	TGCGCCAGCAGCTTGGTCGGGACAGGGTTAGAGACCCAGTACTTC
TRBV6-5	NA	NA	TRBJ2-7	CASSYGTNEQYF	TGTGCCAGCAGTTACGGGACAAACGAGCAGTACTTC
TRBV3-1/TRBV3-2	TRBD1	NA	TRBJ1-4	CASSLREGAIEKLFF	TGTGCCAGCAGCCTGCGGGAGGGGGCTATTGAAAAACTGTTTTTT
TRBV7-3	NA	NA	TRBJ1-1	CASSSGVGREAFF	TGTGCCAGCAGCTCGGGGGTAGGGAGAGAAGCTTTCTTT
TRBV7-9	TRBD2	NA	TRBJ2-5	CASSLTRGGAKETQYF	TGTGCCAGCAGCTTAACGCGGGGGGGCGCAAAAGAGACCCAGTACTTC
TRBV29-1	NA	NA	TRBJ1-1	CSVKVRVGTEAFF	TGCAGCGTTAAAGTCAGGGTAGGTACTGAAGCTTTCTTT
TRBV18	NA	NA	TRBJ2-3	CASSPIVRASTDTQYF	TGTGCCAGCTCTCCGATCGTGCGGGCTAGCACAGATACGCAGTATTTT
TRBV7-2	TRBD1	NA	TRBJ1-6	CASSSGQARTSPLHF	TGTGCCAGCAGTTCCGGACAGGCACGTACTTCACCCCTCCACTTT
TRBV5-4	TRBD1	NA	TRBJ1-6	CASSAGDRVNSPLHF	TGTGCCAGCAGCGCGGGGGACAGGGTTAATTCACCCCTCCACTTT
TRBV5-1	NA	NA	TRBJ2-2	CASSLAQARERTGELFF	TGCGCCAGCAGCTTGGCTCAGGCCCGGGAGCGGACCGGGGAGCTGTTTTTT
TRBV9	TRBD2	NA	TRBJ2-5	CASSVGLAGDQETQYF	TGTGCCAGCAGCGTAGGACTAGCGGGGGACCAAGAGACCCAGTACTTC
TRBV19	NA	NA	TRBJ2-7	CASSKKQGSYEQYF	TGTGCCAGTAGTAAGAAACAGGGATCCTACGAGCAGTACTTC
TRBV6-2/TRBV6-3	NA	NA	TRBJ2-7	CASSYATRRDSPSYEQYF	TGTGCCAGCAGTTACGCCACTCGAAGAGATTCCCCCTCCTACGAGCAGTACTTC
TRBV30	NA	NA	TRBJ1-2	CAWSVQGRGYTF	TGTGCCTGGAGTGTACAGGGACGGGGCTACACCTTC
TRBV4-2	NA	once	TRBJ2-2	CASSQDRGTGELFF	TGTGCCAGCAGCCAAGATAGGGGCACCGGGGAGCTGTTTTTT
TRBV12-5	NA	NA	TRBJ2-1	CASGEGPREQFF	TGTGCTAGTGGGGAGGGGCCCAGGGAGCAGTTCTTC
TRBV6-5	TRBD1	NA	TRBJ1-5	CASSLTGTGDQPQHF	TGTGCCAGCAGCTTAACCGGGACAGGGGATCAGCCCCAGCATTTT
TRBV30	TRBD1	NA	TRBJ1-6	CAWSVGQGNSPLHF	TGTGCCTGGAGTGTGGGACAGGGGAACTCACCCCTCCACTTT
TRBV19	NA	NA	TRBJ2-5	CASSYREETQYF	TGTGCCAGTAGTTACAGGGAGGAGACCCAGTACTTC
TRBV7-3	NA	NA	TRBJ2-2	CASSVQGTGELFF	TGTGCCAGCAGCGTACAGGGAACCGGGGAGCTGTTTTTT
TRBV18	TRBD2	NA	TRBJ2-7	CASSPTLAGGKNEQYF	TGTGCCAGCTCACCGACACTAGCGGGGGGGAAGAACGAGCAGTACTTC
TRBV5-6	TRBD1	NA	TRBJ1-2	CASIFRTGRYGYTF	TGTGCCAGCATCTTTAGGACAGGACGCTATGGCTACACCTTC
TRBV27	NA	once	TRBJ2-5	CASSFRASMETQYF	TGTGCCAGCAGTTTCAGGGCCTCCATGGAGACCCAGTACTTC
TRBV6-2/TRBV6-3	NA	NA	TRBJ1-2	CASTNSGTRYGYTF	TGTGCCAGCACTAACTCCGGGACTCGGTATGGCTACACCTTC
TRBV3-1/TRBV3-2	NA	few	TRBJ2-2	CASSPPNTGELFF	TGTGCCAGCAGCCCTCCCAACACCGGGGAGCTGTTTTTT
TRBV6-5	NA	once	TRBJ1-2	CASSYSPGYGYTF	TGTGCCAGCAGTTACTCCCCAGGGTATGGCTACACCTTC
TRBV13	NA	NA	TRBJ1-1	CASRSGGNTEAFF	TGTGCCAGCAGATCCGGGGGGAACACTGAAGCTTTCTTT
TRBV6-5	NA	few	TRBJ1-1	CASSLTLGSTEAFF	TGTGCCAGCAGCTTAACGTTGGGGAGCACTGAAGCTTTCTTT
TRBV5-1	NA	NA	TRBJ1-1	CASSSQGTEAFF	TGCGCCAGCAGCTCACAGGGAACTGAAGCTTTCTTT
TRBV14	NA	NA	TRBJ2-2	CASSQDYRVPGELFF	TGTGCCAGCAGCCAAGATTACAGGGTCCCCGGGGAGCTGTTTTTT
TRBV4-2	TRBD1	NA	TRBJ1-6	CASSQNLGQLNSPLHF	TGTGCCAGCAGCCAAAACTTGGGACAGCTGAATTCACCCCTCCACTTT
TRBV3-1/TRBV3-2	NA	NA	TRBJ2-7	CASSHGQGGEQYF	TGTGCCAGCAGCCACGGGCAGGGTGGCGAGCAGTACTTC
TRBV5-1	NA	NA	TRBJ2-3	CASSLEGVYTDTQYF	TGCGCCAGCAGCTTGGAAGGGGTTTACACAGATACGCAGTATTTT
TRBV15	TRBD2	NA	TRBJ2-1	CATSREQTSGGNNEQFF	TGTGCCACCAGCAGAGAACAGACTAGCGGGGGGAACAATGAGCAGTTCTTC
TRBV7-8	TRBD1	NA	TRBJ1-4	CASSLGTAEKLFF	TGTGCCAGCAGCTTGGGGACAGCCGAAAAACTGTTTTTT
TRBV18	TRBD1	NA	TRBJ1-1	CASSPDRTNTEAFF	TGTGCCAGCTCACCGGACAGGACGAACACTGAAGCTTTCTTT